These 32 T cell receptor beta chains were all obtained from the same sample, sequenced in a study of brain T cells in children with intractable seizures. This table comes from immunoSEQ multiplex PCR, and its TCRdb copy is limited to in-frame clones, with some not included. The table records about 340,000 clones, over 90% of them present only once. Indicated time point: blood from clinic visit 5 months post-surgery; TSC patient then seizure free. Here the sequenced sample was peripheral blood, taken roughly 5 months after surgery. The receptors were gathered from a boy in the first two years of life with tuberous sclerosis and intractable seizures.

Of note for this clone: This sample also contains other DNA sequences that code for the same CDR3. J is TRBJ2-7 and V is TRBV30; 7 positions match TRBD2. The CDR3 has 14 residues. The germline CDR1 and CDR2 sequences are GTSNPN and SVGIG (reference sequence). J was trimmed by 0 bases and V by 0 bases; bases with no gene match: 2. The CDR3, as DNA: TGTGCCTGGAGTGTAGGCGGGAGCTCCTACGAGCAGTACTTC. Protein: CAWSVGGSSYEQYF.

CDR3 sequence (DNA): TGTGCCAGCAGCGGGGGGCGCGGGAACGAGCAGTACTTC. It specifies CASSGGRGNEQYF. J is TRBJ2-7 and V is TRBV13; D is perhaps TRBD1 or TRBD2 (6 bases each). V lost 5 bases and J 5 bases, leaving 13 bases between the germline ends. The CDR3 contains 13 residues. Germline CDR1 reads PRHDT; CDR2 reads FYEKMQ (reference sequence).

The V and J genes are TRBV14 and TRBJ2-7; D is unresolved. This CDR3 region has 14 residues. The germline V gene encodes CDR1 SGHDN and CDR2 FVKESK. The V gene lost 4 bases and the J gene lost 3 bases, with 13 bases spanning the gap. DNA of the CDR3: TGTGCCAGCAGCCGGTCGCGATCGGGCTACGAGCAGTACTTC. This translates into CASSRSRSGYEQYF.

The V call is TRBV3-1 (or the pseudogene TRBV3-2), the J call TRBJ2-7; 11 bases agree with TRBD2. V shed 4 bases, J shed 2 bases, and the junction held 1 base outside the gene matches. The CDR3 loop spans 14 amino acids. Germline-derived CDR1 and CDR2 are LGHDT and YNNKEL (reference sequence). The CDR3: CASSRSGRAYEQYF. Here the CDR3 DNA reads TGTGCCAGCAGCCGTAGCGGGAGGGCCTACGAGCAGTACTTC.

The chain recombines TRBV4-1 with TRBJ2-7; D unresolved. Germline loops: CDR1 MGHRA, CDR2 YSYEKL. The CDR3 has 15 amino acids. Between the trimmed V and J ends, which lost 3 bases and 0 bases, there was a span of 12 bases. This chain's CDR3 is CASSQAAFPSYEQYF. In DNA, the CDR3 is TGCGCCAGCAGCCAGGCAGCGTTCCCCTCCTACGAGCAGTACTTC.

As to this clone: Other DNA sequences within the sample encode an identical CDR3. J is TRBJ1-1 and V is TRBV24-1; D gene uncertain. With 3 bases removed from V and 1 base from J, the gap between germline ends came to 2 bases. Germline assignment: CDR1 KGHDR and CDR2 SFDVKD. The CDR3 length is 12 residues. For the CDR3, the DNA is TGTGCCACCAGTGATCGGAACACTGAAGCTTTCTTT. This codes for CATSDRNTEAFF.

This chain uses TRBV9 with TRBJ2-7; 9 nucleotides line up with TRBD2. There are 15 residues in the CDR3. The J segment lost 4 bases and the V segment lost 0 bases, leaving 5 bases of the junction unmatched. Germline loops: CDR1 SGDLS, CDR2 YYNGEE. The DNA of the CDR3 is TGTGCCAGCAGCGTAGCGGCTAGCGGGGTATACGAGCAGTACTTC. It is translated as CASSVAASGVYEQYF. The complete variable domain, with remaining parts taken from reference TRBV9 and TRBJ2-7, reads DSGVTQTPKHLITATGQRVTLRCSPRSGDLSVYWYQQSLDQGLQFLIQYYNGEERAKGNILERFSAQQFPDLHSELNLSSLELGDSALYFCASSVAASGVYEQYFGPGTRLTVT.

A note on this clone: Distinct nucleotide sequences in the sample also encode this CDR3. For the CDR3, the DNA is TGTGCCAGCAGCCCGGACAGCAACTATGGCTACACCTTC. Translation gives CASSPDSNYGYTF. This chain links TRBV12-3 or TRBV12-4 with TRBJ1-2, with D possibly being TRBD1 (6 bases). V was shortened by 6 bases and J by 2 bases, with 10 bases between the two germline ends. The CDR3 is made up of 13 amino acids.

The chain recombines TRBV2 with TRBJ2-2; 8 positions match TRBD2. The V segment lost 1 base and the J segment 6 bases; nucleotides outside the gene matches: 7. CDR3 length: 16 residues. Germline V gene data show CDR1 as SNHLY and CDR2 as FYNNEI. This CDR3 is CASSEVGGRNAGELFF. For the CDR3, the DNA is TGTGCCAGCAGTGAAGTGGGCGGGAGGAATGCCGGGGAGCTGTTTTTT.

The CDR3: CASSLSPTTSGSTDTQYF. DNA of the CDR3: TGTGCCAGCAGTTTATCCCCTACGACTAGCGGGAGCACAGATACGCAGTATTTT. The gene calls are TRBV27 and TRBJ2-3, with 10 nucleotides matching TRBD2. V was clipped by 0 bases and J by 0 bases; unmatched bases: 6. This CDR3 region has 18 residues. CDR1 is MNHEY, CDR2 SMNVEV, per germline (reference sequence).

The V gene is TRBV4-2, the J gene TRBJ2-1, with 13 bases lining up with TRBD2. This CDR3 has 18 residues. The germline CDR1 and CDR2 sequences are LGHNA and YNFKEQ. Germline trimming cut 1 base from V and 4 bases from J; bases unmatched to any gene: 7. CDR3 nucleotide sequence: TGTGCCAGCAGCCAAGTCCCGCGGACTAGCGGGAGTTACAATGAGCAGTTCTTC. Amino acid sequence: CASSQVPRTSGSYNEQFF.

Here the CDR3 reads CASSQETRLYNEQFF. For the CDR3, the DNA is TGTGCCAGCAGCCAAGAGACCCGACTCTACAATGAGCAGTTCTTC. The chain uses TRBV16 and TRBJ2-1, with no clear D. CDR1 is KGHSY and CDR2 is FQNENV in the germline V gene. The V end was cut by 2 bases, the J end by 3 bases, with 11 bases between. This CDR3 has 15 amino acids.

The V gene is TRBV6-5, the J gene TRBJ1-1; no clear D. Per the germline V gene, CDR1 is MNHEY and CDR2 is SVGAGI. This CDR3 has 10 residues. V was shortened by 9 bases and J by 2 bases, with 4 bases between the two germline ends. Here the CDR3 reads CASFNTEAFF. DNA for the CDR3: TGTGCCAGTTTCAACACTGAAGCTTTCTTT.

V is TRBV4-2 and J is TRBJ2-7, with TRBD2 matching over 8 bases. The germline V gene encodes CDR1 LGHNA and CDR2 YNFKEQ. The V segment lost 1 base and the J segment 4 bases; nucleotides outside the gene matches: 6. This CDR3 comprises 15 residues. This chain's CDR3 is CASSQAASGRYEQYF. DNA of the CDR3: TGTGCCAGCAGCCAAGCGGCTAGCGGGCGTTACGAGCAGTACTTC.

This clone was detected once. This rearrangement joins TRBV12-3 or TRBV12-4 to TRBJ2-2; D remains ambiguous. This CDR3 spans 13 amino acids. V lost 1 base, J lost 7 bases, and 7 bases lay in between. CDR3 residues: CASSLDKYGELFF. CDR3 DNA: TGTGCCAGCAGTTTAGATAAGTACGGGGAGCTGTTTTTT.

In DNA, the CDR3 is TGTGCCAGTAGGACGGGTGGAAACACCATATATTTT. It specifies CASRTGGNTIYF. The V and J genes are TRBV14 and TRBJ1-3; D ambiguous. In germline, CDR1 is SGHDN, CDR2 FVKESK. This CDR3 contains 12 residues. Trimming cost V 9 bases and J 3 bases, with 9 bases left between them.

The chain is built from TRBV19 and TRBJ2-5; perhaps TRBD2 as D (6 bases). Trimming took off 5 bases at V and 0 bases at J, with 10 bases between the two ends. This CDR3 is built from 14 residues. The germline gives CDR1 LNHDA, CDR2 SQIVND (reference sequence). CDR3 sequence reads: CASSPGTYQETQYF. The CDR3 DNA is TGTGCCAGTAGTCCCGGGACTTACCAAGAGACCCAGTACTTC.

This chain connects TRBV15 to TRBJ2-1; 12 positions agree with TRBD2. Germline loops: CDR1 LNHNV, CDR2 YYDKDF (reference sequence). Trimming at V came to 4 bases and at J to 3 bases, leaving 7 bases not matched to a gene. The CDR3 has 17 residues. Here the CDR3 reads CATSNVLAGGHYNEQFF. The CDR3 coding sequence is TGTGCCACCAGCAATGTACTAGCGGGGGGACACTACAATGAGCAGTTCTTC.

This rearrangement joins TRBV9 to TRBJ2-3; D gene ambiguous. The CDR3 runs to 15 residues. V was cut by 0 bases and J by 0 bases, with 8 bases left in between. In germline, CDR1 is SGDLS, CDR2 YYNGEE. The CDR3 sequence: CASSVVGRSTDTQYF. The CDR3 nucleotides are TGTGCCAGCAGCGTAGTAGGGCGAAGCACAGATACGCAGTATTTT.

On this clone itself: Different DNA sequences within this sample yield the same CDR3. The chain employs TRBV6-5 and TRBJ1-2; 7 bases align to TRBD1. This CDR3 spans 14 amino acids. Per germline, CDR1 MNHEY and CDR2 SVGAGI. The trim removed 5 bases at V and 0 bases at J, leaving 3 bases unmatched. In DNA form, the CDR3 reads TGTGCCAGCAGTAGGGACAGATCTAACTATGGCTACACCTTC. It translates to CASSRDRSNYGYTF.

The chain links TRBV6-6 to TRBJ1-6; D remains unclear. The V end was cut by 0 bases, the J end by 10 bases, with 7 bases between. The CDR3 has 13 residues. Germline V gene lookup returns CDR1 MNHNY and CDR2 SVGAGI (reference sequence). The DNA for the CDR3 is TGTGCCAGCAGTTACTCCCCCGGATCACCCCTCCACTTT. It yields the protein CASSYSPGSPLHF.

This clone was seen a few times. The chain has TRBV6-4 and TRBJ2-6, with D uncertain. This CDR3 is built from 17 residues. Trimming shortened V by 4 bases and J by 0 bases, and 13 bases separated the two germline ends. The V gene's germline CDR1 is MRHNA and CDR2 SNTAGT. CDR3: CASSVEFRHSGANVLTF. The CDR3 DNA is TGTGCCAGCAGTGTGGAGTTCAGGCACTCTGGGGCCAACGTCCTGACTTTC.

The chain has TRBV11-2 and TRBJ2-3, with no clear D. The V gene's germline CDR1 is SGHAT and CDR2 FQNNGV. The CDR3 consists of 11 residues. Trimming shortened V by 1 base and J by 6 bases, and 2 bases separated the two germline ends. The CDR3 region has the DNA TGTGCCAGCAGCTTAGCCGATACGCAGTATTTT. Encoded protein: CASSLADTQYF.

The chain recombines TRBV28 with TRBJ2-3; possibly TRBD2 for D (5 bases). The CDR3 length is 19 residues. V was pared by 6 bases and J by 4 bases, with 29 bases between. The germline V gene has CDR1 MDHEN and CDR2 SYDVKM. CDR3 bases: TGTGCCAGCAGGTCCGGTGGGGTTCTACTAGTTCGCGCAGCAGATACGCAGTATTTT. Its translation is CASRSGGVLLVRAADTQYF.

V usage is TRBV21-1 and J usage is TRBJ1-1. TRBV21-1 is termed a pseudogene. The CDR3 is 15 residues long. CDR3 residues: CASSKVAGTNTEAFF. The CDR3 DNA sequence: TGTGCCAGCAGCAAAGTTGCAGGGACCAACACTGAAGCTTTCTTT.

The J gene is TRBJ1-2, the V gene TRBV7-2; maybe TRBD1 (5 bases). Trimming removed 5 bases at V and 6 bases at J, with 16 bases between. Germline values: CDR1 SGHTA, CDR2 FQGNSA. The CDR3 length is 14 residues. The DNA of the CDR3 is TGTGCCAGCAGCGCAAGGTCCAGGGTCGATGGCTACACCTTC. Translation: CASSARSRVDGYTF.

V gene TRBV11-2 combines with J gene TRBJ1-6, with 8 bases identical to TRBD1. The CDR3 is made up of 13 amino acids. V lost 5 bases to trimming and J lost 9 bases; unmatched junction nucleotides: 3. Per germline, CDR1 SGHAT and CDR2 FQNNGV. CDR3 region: CASSETGGSPLHF. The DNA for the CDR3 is TGTGCCAGCAGCGAAACAGGGGGTTCACCCCTCCACTTT.

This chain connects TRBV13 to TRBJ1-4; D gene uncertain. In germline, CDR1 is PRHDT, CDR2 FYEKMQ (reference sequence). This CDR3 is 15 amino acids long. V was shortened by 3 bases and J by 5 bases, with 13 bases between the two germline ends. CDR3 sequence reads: CASSFGEDPNEKLFF. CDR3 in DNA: TGTGCCAGCAGCTTCGGGGAGGACCCGAATGAAAAACTGTTTTTT.

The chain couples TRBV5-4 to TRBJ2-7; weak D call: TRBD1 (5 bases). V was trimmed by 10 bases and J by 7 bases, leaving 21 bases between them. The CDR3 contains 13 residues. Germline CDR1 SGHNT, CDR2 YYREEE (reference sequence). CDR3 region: CAFRWGGLREQYF. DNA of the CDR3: TGTGCCTTTCGGTGGGGCGGTTTAAGGGAGCAGTACTTC.

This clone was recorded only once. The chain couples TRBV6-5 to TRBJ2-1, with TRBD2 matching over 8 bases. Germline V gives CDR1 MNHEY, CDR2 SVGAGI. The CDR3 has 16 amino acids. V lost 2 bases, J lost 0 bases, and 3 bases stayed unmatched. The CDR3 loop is CASSYIAGSSYNEQFF. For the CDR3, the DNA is TGTGCCAGCAGTTACATAGCGGGGAGCTCCTACAATGAGCAGTTCTTC.

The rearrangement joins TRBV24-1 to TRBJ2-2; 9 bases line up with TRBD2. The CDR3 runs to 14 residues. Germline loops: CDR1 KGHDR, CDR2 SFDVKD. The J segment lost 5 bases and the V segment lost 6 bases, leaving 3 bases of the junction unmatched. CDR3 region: CATSSLAGTGELFF. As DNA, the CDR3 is TGTGCCACCAGTTCCCTAGCGGGAACCGGGGAGCTGTTTTTT.

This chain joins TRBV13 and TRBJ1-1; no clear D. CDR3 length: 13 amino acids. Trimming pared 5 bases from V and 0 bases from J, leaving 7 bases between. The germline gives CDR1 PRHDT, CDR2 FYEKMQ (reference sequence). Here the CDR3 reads CASSLYMNTEAFF. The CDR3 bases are TGTGCCAGCAGCCTTTACATGAACACTGAAGCTTTCTTT. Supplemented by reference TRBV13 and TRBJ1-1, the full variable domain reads AAGVIQSPRHLIKEKRETATLKCYPIPRHDTVYWYQQGPGQDPQFLISFYEKMQSDKGSIPDRFSAQQFSDYHSELNMSSLELGDSALYFCASSLYMNTEAFFGQGTRLTVV.